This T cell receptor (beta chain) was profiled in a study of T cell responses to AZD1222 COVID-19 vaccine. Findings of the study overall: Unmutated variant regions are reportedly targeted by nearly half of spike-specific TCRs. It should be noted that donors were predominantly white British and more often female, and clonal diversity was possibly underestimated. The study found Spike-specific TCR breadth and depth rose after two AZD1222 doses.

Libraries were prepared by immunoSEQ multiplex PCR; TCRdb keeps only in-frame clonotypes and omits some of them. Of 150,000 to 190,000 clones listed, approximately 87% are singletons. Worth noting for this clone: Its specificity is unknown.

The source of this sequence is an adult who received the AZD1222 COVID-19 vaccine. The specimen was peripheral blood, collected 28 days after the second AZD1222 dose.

The CDR3 region has the DNA TGTGCCACCACCATCCTCCCAGGGATGACTAACTATGGCTACACCTTC. As protein: CATTILPGMTNYGYTF. The chain joins TRBV28 to TRBJ1-2; maybe TRBD1 (5 bases). From germline, CDR1 is MDHEN and CDR2 SYDVKM. This CDR3 has 16 amino acids. The germline V and J ends were trimmed by 10 bases and 0 bases, with 21 bases remaining between them.